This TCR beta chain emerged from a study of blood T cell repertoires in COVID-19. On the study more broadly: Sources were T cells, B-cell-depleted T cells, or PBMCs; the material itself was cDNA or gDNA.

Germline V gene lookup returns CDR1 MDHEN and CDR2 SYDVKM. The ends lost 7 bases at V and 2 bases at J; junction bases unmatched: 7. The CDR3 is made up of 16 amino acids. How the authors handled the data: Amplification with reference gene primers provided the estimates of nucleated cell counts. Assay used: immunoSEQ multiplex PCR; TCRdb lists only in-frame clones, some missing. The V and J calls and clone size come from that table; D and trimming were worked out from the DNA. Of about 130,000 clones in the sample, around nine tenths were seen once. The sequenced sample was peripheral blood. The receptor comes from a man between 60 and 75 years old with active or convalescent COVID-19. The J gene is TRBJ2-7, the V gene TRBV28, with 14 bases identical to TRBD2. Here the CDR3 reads CASTSGTSGRPYEQYF. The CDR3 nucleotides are TGTGCCAGCACATCCGGGACTAGCGGGAGACCCTACGAGCAGTACTTC. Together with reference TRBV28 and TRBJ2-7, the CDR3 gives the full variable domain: DVKVTQSSRYLVKRTGEKVFLECVQDMDHENMFWYRQDPGLGLRLIYFSYDVKMKEKGDIPEGYSVSREKKERFSLILESASTNQTSMYLCASTSGTSGRPYEQYFGPGTRLTVT.